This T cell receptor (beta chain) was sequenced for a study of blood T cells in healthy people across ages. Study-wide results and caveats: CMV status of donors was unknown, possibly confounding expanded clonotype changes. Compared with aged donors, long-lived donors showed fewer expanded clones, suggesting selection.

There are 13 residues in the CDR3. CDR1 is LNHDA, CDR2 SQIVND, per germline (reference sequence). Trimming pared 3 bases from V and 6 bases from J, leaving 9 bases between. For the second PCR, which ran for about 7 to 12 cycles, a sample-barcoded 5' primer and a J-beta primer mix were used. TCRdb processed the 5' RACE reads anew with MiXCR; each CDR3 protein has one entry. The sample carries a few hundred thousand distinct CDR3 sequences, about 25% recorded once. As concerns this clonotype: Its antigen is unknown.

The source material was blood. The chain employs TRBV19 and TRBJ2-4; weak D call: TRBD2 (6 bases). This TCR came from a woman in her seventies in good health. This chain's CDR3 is CASSIRGRNIQYF. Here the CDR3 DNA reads TGTGCCAGTAGTATCCGGGGGAGAAACATTCAGTACTTC.